A single sample is the source of the 2 T cell receptor beta chains below, sequenced in a study of T cell repertoires in cytomegalovirus infection (dated by TCRdb to between 2018 and 2021). Sequencing used an Illumina HiSeq 1500. Using fastp trimming at Q25 and MiXCR clonotype assembly, TCRdb reanalyzed the public sequencing data and kept in-frame beta chains. Rows with a matching CDR3 protein are joined into one entry that keeps the most common DNA and genes. Present in this sample are roughly 500,000 distinct CDR3 sequences, 16% of which were seen just once. The top ten clonotypes cover approximately 24% of the sample. Sequenced input: CD8+ T cells from PBMCs. All receptors come from a human donor in good health (CMV status not recorded). Some clones in this sample may be carry-over from other donors' samples.

For this clonotype: Possible read error: a much larger clone is one base away. The rearrangement joins TRBV28 to TRBJ1-5; perhaps TRBD1 as D (5 bases). The CDR3 sequence is 16 residues long. Trimming stripped 4 bases from V and 11 bases from J, with 24 bases between. Germline lookup yields CDR1 MDHEN and CDR2 SYDVKM. In nucleotides, the CDR3 is TGTGCCAGCAGTTCACCGACAGTAGGGAGTCTTTTGTCCCAGCATTTT. Its translation: CASSSPTVGSLLSQHF.

This clonotype was seen at least ten times. The chain couples TRBV28 to TRBJ2-2, with TRBD2 identical over 10 bases. Germline CDR1 is MDHEN and CDR2 is SYDVKM. This CDR3 comprises 16 residues. Unmatched junction bases numbered 5, after V lost 2 bases and J lost 5 bases. The DNA for the CDR3 is TGTGCCAGCAGTTTAACAGCGGGAGGGATGACCGGGGAGCTGTTTTTT. Its translation is CASSLTAGGMTGELFF.